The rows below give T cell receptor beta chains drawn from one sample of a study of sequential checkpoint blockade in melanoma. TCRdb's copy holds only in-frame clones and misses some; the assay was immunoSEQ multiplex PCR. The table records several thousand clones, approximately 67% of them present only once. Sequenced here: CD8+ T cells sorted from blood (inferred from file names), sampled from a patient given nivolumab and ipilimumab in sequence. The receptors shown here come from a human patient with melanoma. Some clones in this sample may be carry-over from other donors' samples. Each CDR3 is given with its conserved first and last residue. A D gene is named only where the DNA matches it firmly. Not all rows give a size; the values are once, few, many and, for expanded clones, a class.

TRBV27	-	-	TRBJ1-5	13	TGTGCCAGCAGTTTGAAGGGGATTCAGCCCCAGCATTTT	CASSLKGIQPQHF
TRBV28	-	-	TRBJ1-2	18	TGTGCCAGCAGTTTCGGACGGGAACTACGATCTTCCGCGGATGGCTACACCTTC	CASSFGRELRSSADGYTF
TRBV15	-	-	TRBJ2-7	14	TGTGCCACCAGCATCAGGACTGGAACCTACGAGCAGTACTTC	CATSIRTGTYEQYF
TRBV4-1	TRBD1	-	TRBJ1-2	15	TGCGCCAGCAGCCATACGACAGGGACTCGGTATGGCTACACCTTC	CASSHTTGTRYGYTF
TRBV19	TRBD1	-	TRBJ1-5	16	TGTGCCAGTAGTACTCTGACAGGGCCTAGCAATCAGCCCCAGCATTTT	CASSTLTGPSNQPQHF
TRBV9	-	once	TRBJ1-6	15	TGTGCCAGCAGCGTAGGCGGCGGTGGGGGGGAGACCCTCCACTTT	CASSVGGGGGETLHF
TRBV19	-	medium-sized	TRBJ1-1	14	TGTGCCAGTAGGCGGGAGGGGCAGAACACTGAAGCTTTCTTT	CASRREGQNTEAFF
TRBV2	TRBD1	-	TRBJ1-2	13	TGTGCCAGCAGTGCGGGACAGGGAGCCGGCTACACCTTC	CASSAGQGAGYTF
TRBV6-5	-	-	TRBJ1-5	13	TGTGCCAGCAGTTACTCCCAGAATCAGCCCCAGCATTTT	CASSYSQNQPQHF
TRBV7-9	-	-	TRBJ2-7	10	TGTGCCAGCAGCCTTGACGAGCAGTACTTC	CASSLDEQYF
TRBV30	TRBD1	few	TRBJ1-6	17	TGTGCCTGGAGTGACTGGACAGGCCCCAGGGGGAATTCACCCCTCCACTTT	CAWSDWTGPRGNSPLHF
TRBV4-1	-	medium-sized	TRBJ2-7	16	TGCGCCAGCAGCTCGCCAGCCACAGGGCTAGTTTACGAGCAGTACTTC	CASSSPATGLVYEQYF
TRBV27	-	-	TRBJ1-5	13	TGTGCCAGCAGTCCTCTCGGGATTCAGCCCCAGCATTTT	CASSPLGIQPQHF
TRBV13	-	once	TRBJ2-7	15	TGTGCCAGCAGCCCCCCAGGTGTCTCTCGGTACGAGCAGTACTTC	CASSPPGVSRYEQYF
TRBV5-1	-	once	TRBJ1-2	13	TGCGCCAGCAGCCCACAGGGATGGGATGGCTACACCTTC	CASSPQGWDGYTF
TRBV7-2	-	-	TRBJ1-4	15	TGTGCCAGCAGGTTAGGTCGGAGACCTAATGAAAAACTGTTTTTT	CASRLGRRPNEKLFF
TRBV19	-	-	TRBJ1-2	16	TGTGCCAGTATACCCGAACACGGGGGTAGATTCTATGGCTACACCTTC	CASIPEHGGRFYGYTF
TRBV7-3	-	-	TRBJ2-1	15	TGTGCCAGCAGCTTCGGAGTGGGGCTTGGGAATGAGCAGTTCTTC	CASSFGVGLGNEQFF
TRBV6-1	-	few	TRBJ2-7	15	TGTGCCAGCAGTGTCGGGAGAGGAGGACCCTACGAGCAGTACTTC	CASSVGRGGPYEQYF
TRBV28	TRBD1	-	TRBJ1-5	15	TGTGCCAGCAGCCTGCTAGGGGGCGGGAATCAGCCCCAGCATTTT	CASSLLGGGNQPQHF
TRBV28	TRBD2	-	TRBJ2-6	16	TGTGCCAGCATCCCCTGGGGAGGGACTGGGGCCAACGTCCTGACTTTC	CASIPWGGTGANVLTF
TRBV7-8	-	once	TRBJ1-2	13	TGTGCCAGCAGCCCTGGGGGGGGCAATGGCTACACCTTC	CASSPGGGNGYTF
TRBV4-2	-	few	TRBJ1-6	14	TGTGCCAGCAGCTGGACAGAGTATAATTCACCCCTCCACTTT	CASSWTEYNSPLHF
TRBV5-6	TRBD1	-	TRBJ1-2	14	TGTGCCAGCAGCCTGGGGACAGGGGTTTATGGCTACACCTTC	CASSLGTGVYGYTF
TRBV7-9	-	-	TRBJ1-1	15	TGTGCCAGCACTCCACAAGGGGCGATGAACACTGAAGCTTTCTTT	CASTPQGAMNTEAFF
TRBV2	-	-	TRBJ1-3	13	TGTGCCAGCAGCCGTTATAGTTCGGACACCATATATTTT	CASSRYSSDTIYF
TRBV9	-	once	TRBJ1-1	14	TGTGCCAGCAGCGTAGGCGGCGGGGGCACTGAAGCTTTCTTT	CASSVGGGGTEAFF
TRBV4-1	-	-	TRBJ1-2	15	TGCGCCAGCAGCCCGCACAGGAATCGGGACTATGGCTACACCTTC	CASSPHRNRDYGYTF
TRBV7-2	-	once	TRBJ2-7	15	TGTGCCAGCAGCCCTGGACGCAGGGTCACCTACGAGCAGTACTTC	CASSPGRRVTYEQYF
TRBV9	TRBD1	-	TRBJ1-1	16	TGTGCCAGCAGCGTAGGTGTAGGACAGGGGGCCACTGAAGCTTTCTTT	CASSVGVGQGATEAFF
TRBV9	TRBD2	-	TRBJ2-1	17	TGTGCCAGCAGCGTTTCGGGGACTAGCGGGGGTTTTGATGAGCAGTTCTTC	CASSVSGTSGGFDEQFF
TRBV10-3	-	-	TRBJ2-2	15	TGTGCCATCAGTGTCTGGGACTCTGGCACCGGGGAGCTGTTTTTT	CAISVWDSGTGELFF
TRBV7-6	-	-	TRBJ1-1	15	TGTGCCAGCAGCTTAGGGACACCTTTGAACACTGAAGCTTTCTTT	CASSLGTPLNTEAFF
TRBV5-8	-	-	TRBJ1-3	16	TGTGCCAGCAGCTTGTTTCGGGGTTTCTCTGGAAACACCATATATTTT	CASSLFRGFSGNTIYF
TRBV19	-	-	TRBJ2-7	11	TGTGCCAGTAGTCCCGGAGGAGACCAGTACTTC	CASSPGGDQYF
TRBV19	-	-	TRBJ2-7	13	TGTGCCAGTAGTATAGGGGGCCCGGACGAGCAGTACTTC	CASSIGGPDEQYF
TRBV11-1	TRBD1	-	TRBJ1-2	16	TGTGCCAGCAGCTTCGGACAGGGCCCCTGGTTGGGAGGCTACACCTTC	CASSFGQGPWLGGYTF
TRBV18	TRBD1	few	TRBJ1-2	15	TGTGCCAGCTCACTCGCCCCGGGACAGCTCTATGGCTACACCTTC	CASSLAPGQLYGYTF
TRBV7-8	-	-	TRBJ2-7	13	TGTGCCAGCAGCTTAGAACTCTCCTACGAGCAGTACTTC	CASSLELSYEQYF
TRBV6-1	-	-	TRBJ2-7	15	TGTGCCAGCAGTGAAGCCGACAGAATGTCCTACGAGCAGTACTTC	CASSEADRMSYEQYF
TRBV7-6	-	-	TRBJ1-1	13	TGCGCCAGCAGCCATTCAGAGGGAACTGAAGCTTTCTTT	CASSHSEGTEAFF
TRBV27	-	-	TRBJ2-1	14	TGTGCCAGCAGTCTGACAGTCCCCTACAATGAGCAGTTCTTC	CASSLTVPYNEQFF
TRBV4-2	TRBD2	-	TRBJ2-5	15	TGTGCCAGCAGCCAAGACCCCAGCGGGGGGAGAGGCCAGTACTTC	CASSQDPSGGRGQYF
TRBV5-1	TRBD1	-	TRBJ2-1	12	TGCGCCAGCACAGGGGGCCTGGATGAGCAGTTCTTC	CASTGGLDEQFF
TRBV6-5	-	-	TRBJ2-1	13	TGTGCCAGCAGTTGGTCAAGAGGCAATGAGCAGTTCTTC	CASSWSRGNEQFF